A selection of T cell receptor beta chains follows, all from one sample in a study of blood T cell repertoires in COVID-19. Profiled with immunoSEQ multiplex PCR; TCRdb holds only in-frame clones, not every one. Among around 200,000 clones, roughly nine tenths were seen once, and the ten largest hold around 21%. The sequenced material came from peripheral blood. The receptor set was obtained from a man between 70 and 80 years old with active or convalescent COVID-19. Both conserved end residues are part of each CDR3. D genes are given only for firm matches. Rows give clone size only sometimes, using once, few, many, or a class for an expanded clone.

TRBD1	-	TRBV11-2	TRBJ1-2	TGTGCCAGCAGCTTCTCCCAGGGGGCTTCTGGCTACACCTTC	CASSFSQGASGYTF
-	-	TRBV28	TRBJ1-5	TGTGCCAGCAGCCCGCCTACCAGGGGCATCAAACCCCAGCATTTT	CASSPPTRGIKPQHF
TRBD1	-	TRBV18	TRBJ1-4	TGTGCCAGCTCACCGGTCAGGGGGCAAGAAAAACTGTTTTTT	CASSPVRGQEKLFF
-	-	TRBV10-2	TRBJ1-6	TGCGCCAGCAGTGCCACAGCGGATAATTCACCCCTCCACTTT	CASSATADNSPLHF
TRBD1	-	TRBV28	TRBJ1-2	TGTGCCAGCAGTTTAACCGGGACAGCGATTAACTATGGCTACACCTTC	CASSLTGTAINYGYTF
TRBD2	once	TRBV7-2	TRBJ2-1	TGTGCCAGCAGCCCCCGCGAAGGACTAGCGGGAGCCTCCTACAATGAGCAGTTCTTC	CASSPREGLAGASYNEQFF
TRBD2	-	TRBV7-3	TRBJ2-2	TGTGCCAGCAGCTTAAACGGGAGGATAGACCTGAACACCGGGGAGCTGTTTTTT	CASSLNGRIDLNTGELFF
-	-	TRBV29-1	TRBJ2-2	TGCAGCGTTCATAAATCAGTGGACACCGGGGAGCTGTTTTTT	CSVHKSVDTGELFF
TRBD1	-	TRBV19	TRBJ2-1	TGTGCCAGTAGTCCAGGGGGAAGCTCCTACAATGAGCAGTTCTTC	CASSPGGSSYNEQFF
-	-	TRBV10-3	TRBJ2-2	TGTGCCATCAGTGAGCCGACGGGGACCGGGGAGCTGTTTTTT	CAISEPTGTGELFF
TRBD2	few	TRBV5-1	TRBJ2-7	TGCGCCAGCAGGGGGAGGGCAACCTACGAGCAGTACTTC	CASRGRATYEQYF
-	-	TRBV27	TRBJ1-1	TGTGCCAGCAGTTTGCACAGGAACACTGAAGCTTTCTTT	CASSLHRNTEAFF
-	-	TRBV13	TRBJ2-1	TGTGCCAGCAGCTCTGAGGGGGGGTACTACAATGAGCAGTTCTTC	CASSSEGGYYNEQFF
-	-	TRBV4-1	TRBJ1-2	TGCGCCAGCCGGCCCAGTCCCAGGGTGGGTAACTATGGCTACACCTTC	CASRPSPRVGNYGYTF
TRBD1	-	TRBV2	TRBJ1-6	TGTGCCAGCAGCCGGACAGGGGGGTCCGATTCCCTCCACTTT	CASSRTGGSDSLHF
-	-	TRBV28	TRBJ2-7	TGTGCCAGCAGACCCGACAGTTACGAGCAGTACTTC	CASRPDSYEQYF
-	-	TRBV7-7	TRBJ2-1	TGTGCTAGCAGCCCCTTGGGGGGTAGGCAGAATGAGCAGTTCTTC	CASSPLGGRQNEQFF
-	few	TRBV7-3	TRBJ2-1	TGTGCCAGCAGCTTAACCCCTCTTCCCGACAATGAGCAGTTCTTC	CASSLTPLPDNEQFF
-	few	TRBV9	TRBJ1-1	TGTGCCAGCAGTCAGGGTATGAACACTGAAGCTTTCTTT	CASSQGMNTEAFF
-	-	TRBV20-1	TRBJ2-1	TGCAGTGCTAGTCCCTCTGGAGGAATTTGGGAGCAGTTCTTC	CSASPSGGIWEQFF
-	-	TRBV18	TRBJ2-1	TGTGCCAGCTCACCACCCCGACAGAGCTACAATGAGCAGTTCTTC	CASSPPRQSYNEQFF
-	-	TRBV29-1	TRBJ1-2	TGCAGCGTCCGAGGGAGTCCTGGCTACACCTTC	CSVRGSPGYTF
TRBD2	-	TRBV19	TRBJ2-1	TGTGCCAGTAGTATAGTTAGCGGGGGCTCCAATGAGCAGTTCTTC	CASSIVSGGSNEQFF
-	-	TRBV19	TRBJ1-4	TGTGCCAGTAGTATGGTCTACAGGGAAAATGAAAAACTGTTTTTT	CASSMVYRENEKLFF
TRBD1	-	TRBV7-9	TRBJ1-2	TGTGCCAGCAGCCCGCGCGGGACAGGGATGGATGGCTACACCTTC	CASSPRGTGMDGYTF
-	-	TRBV7-2	TRBJ1-4	TGTGCCAGCAGCTTAGTGCGAGGATCTGAAAAACTGTTTTTT	CASSLVRGSEKLFF
TRBD1	-	TRBV4-1	TRBJ1-2	TGCGCCAGCAGCCAGGTCGCCTTGGACAGGGCATCCTACACCTTC	CASSQVALDRASYTF
-	-	TRBV6-5	TRBJ2-1	TGTGCCAGCAGTTACGGTACGCCTAGGAATGAGCAGTTCTTC	CASSYGTPRNEQFF
-	-	TRBV6-5	TRBJ1-2	TGTGCCAGCAGCGATGAACTTTATGGCTACACCTTC	CASSDELYGYTF